What follows are 12 T cell receptor beta chains derived from one specimen sequenced in a study of CD8+ T cells in alopecia areata (dated by TCRdb to 2017 to 2018). Library preparation was by the immunoSEQ multiplex PCR assay. RNA was extracted from all samples and reverse transcribed into cDNA, which served as template for TCR sequencing. In TCRdb, the immuneACCESS table is reduced to in-frame sequences with V and J assigned. These tables do not hold every clone; where another copy was compared, an unresolved V gene accounts for under half, and the others remain unexplained. This sample gives 90,000 to 130,000 clones in total; around 53% of them show up just once. The ten top clones hold 12% of the sample. The time point label on this specimen signifies: about 25 weeks on oral tofacitinib. The sample's treatment or condition label, in plain terms: oral pan-JAK inhibitor, 5-10 mg twice daily. Sequences were derived from CD8+ T cells sorted from blood, sampled at week 24, from a patient treated with tofacitinib. The source is a human donor with alopecia areata.

The chain recombines TRBV7-3 with TRBJ1-1; 7 positions match TRBD1. Germline CDR1 and CDR2: SGHTA and FQGTGA. Trimming cost V 1 base and J 1 base; bases outside gene matches: 6. The CDR3 runs 16 residues. The CDR3: CASSLIGSGGNTEAFF. The CDR3, as DNA: TGTGCCAGCAGCTTAATTGGTTCAGGGGGGAACACTGAAGCTTTCTTT.

Ten or more counts support this clone. V gene TRBV4-1 combines with J gene TRBJ2-5; a weak D match, TRBD1 (5 bases). Germline values: CDR1 MGHRA, CDR2 YSYEKL. The CDR3 length is 17 residues. V lost 3 bases and J 2 bases, leaving 19 bases between the germline ends. The CDR3 here is CASSHQPGRAVQETQYF. As DNA, the CDR3 is TGCGCCAGCAGCCATCAGCCCGGCAGGGCAGTTCAAGAGACCCAGTACTTC.

This chain links TRBV13 with TRBJ2-7; D is uncertain. V was clipped by 4 bases and J by 2 bases, with 6 bases between them. The CDR3 consists of 12 residues. Looked up from germline, CDR1 is PRHDT and CDR2 is FYEKMQ (reference sequence). The CDR3, as DNA: TGTGCCAGCAGCTCAGACACCTACGAGCAGTACTTC. This encodes CASSSDTYEQYF.

The gene calls are TRBV7-2 and TRBJ1-6; D gene unclear. CDR3 size: 13 residues. Germline V gene sequence: CDR1 SGHTA, CDR2 FQGNSA. V was cut by 5 bases and J by 8 bases, with 10 bases left in between. The CDR3 is CASSPFGDSPLHF. For the CDR3, the DNA is TGTGCCAGCAGCCCTTTCGGGGATTCACCCCTCCACTTT.

The genes are TRBV7-9 and TRBJ1-2; 8 bases are a match to TRBD1. The CDR3 totals 17 residues. V lost 3 bases, J lost 0 bases, and 9 bases stayed unmatched. The germline CDR1 and CDR2 sequences are SEHNR and FQNEAQ (reference sequence). CDR3 amino acids: CASSFQGAGRTNYGYTF. Written as DNA, the CDR3 is TGTGCCAGCAGCTTTCAGGGGGCGGGCCGTACTAACTATGGCTACACCTTC.

This clone was recorded a few times. The rearrangement uses TRBV11-2 and TRBJ2-7, with D possibly being TRBD1 (6 bases). Looked up from germline, CDR1 is SGHAT and CDR2 is FQNNGV. This CDR3 comprises 13 residues. Trimming pared 6 bases from V and 5 bases from J, leaving 14 bases between. The CDR3 sequence is CASSQAGDNEQYF. The CDR3 coding sequence is TGTGCCAGCAGTCAAGCAGGGGACAACGAGCAGTACTTC.

The chain has TRBV6-5 and TRBJ2-7; D perhaps matches TRBD2 (5 bases). Germline-derived CDR1 and CDR2 are MNHEY and SVGAGI. The V end was cut by 5 bases, the J end by 7 bases, with 15 bases between. This CDR3 comprises 13 residues. The CDR3 here is CASSSGENWEQYF. CDR3 bases: TGTGCCAGCAGTAGCGGCGAGAACTGGGAGCAGTACTTC.

The chain couples TRBV14 to TRBJ1-1, with D unresolved. The CDR3 covers 13 residues. The ends were cut back, 5 bases at V and 0 bases at J, with 7 bases in the middle. Germline V CDR1 and CDR2: SGHDN, FVKESK. The CDR3 reads CASSSSMNTEAFF. CDR3 DNA sequence: TGTGCCAGCAGCTCCTCCATGAACACTGAAGCTTTCTTT.

V gene TRBV27 combines with J gene TRBJ2-1; TRBD2 agrees at 10 bases. V dropped 7 bases and J dropped 7; count of bases not matched to a gene: 7. Looked up from germline, CDR1 is MNHEY and CDR2 is SMNVEV (reference sequence). The CDR3 is 14 amino acids. The CDR3 here is CASIASGGKNEQFF. CDR3 nucleotides: TGTGCCAGCATTGCTAGCGGGGGCAAGAATGAGCAGTTCTTC.

In its sample, this clone was seen a few times. The chain carries TRBV7-9 and TRBJ1-5; D call uncertain. With 1 base removed from V and 5 bases from J, the gap between germline ends came to 6 bases. CDR3 length: 13 residues. The V gene's germline CDR1 is SEHNR and CDR2 FQNEAQ (reference sequence). The CDR3 protein is CASSLGGYQPQHF. In nucleotides, the CDR3 is TGTGCCAGCAGCTTAGGGGGATATCAGCCCCAGCATTTT.

This rearrangement joins TRBV19 to TRBJ1-2; 8 bases are a match to TRBD1. CDR3 length: 14 amino acids. V was clipped by 7 bases and J by 4 bases; unmatched bases: 8. The germline V gene encodes CDR1 LNHDA and CDR2 SQIVND (reference sequence). The CDR3 loop reads CASKPQGVPYGYTF. The DNA of the CDR3 is TGTGCCAGTAAGCCACAGGGGGTGCCCTATGGCTACACCTTC.

The chain is built from TRBV29-1 and TRBJ1-1; TRBD1 aligns across 9 bases. The V gene end was trimmed by 6 bases and the J gene end by 5 bases; junction bases not matched to a gene: 13. This CDR3 is 15 amino acids long. Germline assignment: CDR1 SQVTM and CDR2 ANQGSEA. This chain's CDR3 is CSVFSSNRGRTEAFF. CDR3 DNA: TGCAGCGTCTTCTCCTCAAACAGGGGGCGGACTGAAGCTTTCTTT.